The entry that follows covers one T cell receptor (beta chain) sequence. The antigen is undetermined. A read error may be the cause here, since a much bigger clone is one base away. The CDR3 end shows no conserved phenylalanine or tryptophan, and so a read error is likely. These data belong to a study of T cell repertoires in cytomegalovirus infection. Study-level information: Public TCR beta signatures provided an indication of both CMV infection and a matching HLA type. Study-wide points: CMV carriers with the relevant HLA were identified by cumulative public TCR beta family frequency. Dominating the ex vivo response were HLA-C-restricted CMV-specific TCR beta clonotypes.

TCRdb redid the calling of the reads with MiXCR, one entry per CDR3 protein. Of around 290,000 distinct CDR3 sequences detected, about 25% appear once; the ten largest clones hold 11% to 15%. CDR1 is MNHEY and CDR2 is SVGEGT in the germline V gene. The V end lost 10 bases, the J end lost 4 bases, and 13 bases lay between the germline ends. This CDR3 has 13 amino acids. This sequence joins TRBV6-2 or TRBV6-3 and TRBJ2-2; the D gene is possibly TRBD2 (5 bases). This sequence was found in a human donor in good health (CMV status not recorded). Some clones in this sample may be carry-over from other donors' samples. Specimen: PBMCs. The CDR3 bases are TGTGCCACCGAAGTAGAGGGCACCGGGGAGCTGTTTCTT. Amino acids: CATEVEGTGELFL.